The rows below give T cell receptor beta chains drawn from one sample of a study of response to subunit inactivated influenza vaccine. TCRdb passed the RT-PCR reads through MiXCR, listing each CDR3 protein once. The sample records 540,000 or so distinct CDR3 sequences, approximately 12% being singletons. The sequencing here drew on PBMCs from blood, taken roughly 6 weeks after vaccination. The receptors here all came from a man between 45 and 60 years old who received an inactivated influenza vaccine. Each CDR3 is given with its conserved first and last residue. Fields, in order: D gene, clone size, J gene, V gene, CDR3 protein, CDR3 DNA. The D gene is left open where the match is weak. Clone size is stated in some rows and not others, as once, few, many or a class when expanded.

d_call: NA; clone_size: few; j_call: TRBJ2-1; v_call: TRBV28; cdr3_aa: CASSLIADLYNEQFF; cdr3_nt: TGTGCCAGCAGTTTAATAGCGGACCTCTACAATGAGCAGTTCTTC
d_call: NA; clone_size: NA; j_call: TRBJ1-3; v_call: TRBV7-2; cdr3_aa: CASSLDRRTGNTIYF; cdr3_nt: TGTGCCAGCAGCTTAGACCGCAGGACTGGAAACACCATATATTTT
d_call: NA; clone_size: NA; j_call: TRBJ2-3; v_call: TRBV6-1; cdr3_aa: CASTLDYTSTDTQYF; cdr3_nt: TGTGCCAGCACCTTGGACTACACTAGCACAGATACGCAGTATTTT
d_call: TRBD1; clone_size: NA; j_call: TRBJ2-7; v_call: TRBV10-1; cdr3_aa: CASSERKGGVQYF; cdr3_nt: TGCGCCAGCAGTGAGCGGAAAGGGGGCGTGCAGTACTTC
d_call: NA; clone_size: many; j_call: TRBJ1-2; v_call: TRBV7-9; cdr3_aa: CASSPDGYTF; cdr3_nt: TGTGCCAGCAGCCCCGATGGCTACACCTTC
d_call: NA; clone_size: NA; j_call: TRBJ2-3; v_call: TRBV4-2; cdr3_aa: CASSQGTGETDTQYF; cdr3_nt: TGTGCCAGCAGCCAAGGGACCGGGGAAACAGATACGCAGTATTTT
d_call: TRBD1; clone_size: many; j_call: TRBJ1-1; v_call: TRBV18; cdr3_aa: CASSPTGTGNTEAFF; cdr3_nt: TGTGCCAGCTCACCAACCGGGACAGGGAACACTGAAGCTTTCTTT
d_call: NA; clone_size: NA; j_call: TRBJ2-5; v_call: TRBV7-9; cdr3_aa: CASSLPGRGSPQETQYF; cdr3_nt: TGTGCCAGCAGCTTACCGGGAAGAGGGTCCCCCCAAGAGACCCAGTACTTC
d_call: TRBD2; clone_size: NA; j_call: TRBJ2-3; v_call: TRBV6-5; cdr3_aa: CASRYRAYGTSGSDTQYF; cdr3_nt: TGTGCCAGCAGGTATAGGGCTTATGGGACTAGCGGGTCCGATACGCAGTATTTT
d_call: TRBD2; clone_size: many; j_call: TRBJ2-7; v_call: TRBV20-1; cdr3_aa: CSARLAGGRYEQYF; cdr3_nt: TGCAGTGCTAGACTCGCGGGAGGGCGGTACGAGCAGTACTTC